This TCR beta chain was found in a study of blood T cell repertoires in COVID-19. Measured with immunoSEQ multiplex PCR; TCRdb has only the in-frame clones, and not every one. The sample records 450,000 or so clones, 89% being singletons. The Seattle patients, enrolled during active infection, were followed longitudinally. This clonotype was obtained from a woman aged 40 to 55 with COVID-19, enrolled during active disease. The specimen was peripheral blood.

The CDR3 protein is CASSPDRGLLRLFF. CDR3 in DNA: TGTGCCAGCAGCCCGGACAGGGGCCTGTTAAGACTGTTTTTT. This chain uses TRBV7-2 with TRBJ1-4; 9 nucleotides line up with TRBD1. Trimming at V came to 5 bases and at J to 13 bases, leaving 11 bases not matched to a gene. The length of the CDR3 is 14 residues. Germline CDR1 and CDR2: SGHTA and FQGNSA.